This TCR beta chain is drawn from a study of cytomegalovirus exposure and HLA in healthy donors. Study outcomes and limitations: Most subjects had HLA-A and HLA-B alleles reportedly predicted accurately by TCR beta sequences. In a later analysis, compared with equally common non-associated chains, HLA-associated beta chains were more expanded.

PCR was performed using 60 Vbeta and 13 Jbeta primers. Produced via immunoSEQ multiplex PCR; TCRdb's table is partial and in-frame only. The table includes over 70,000 clones, 55% to 70% detected once. Germline CDR1 reads SNHLY; CDR2 reads FYNNEI. With V trimmed by 4 bases and J by 5 bases, 0 bases remained unmatched. This CDR3 contains 13 residues. Remarks on this clone: Its target is unknown.

The sequenced material came from PBMCs. V usage is TRBV2 and J usage is TRBJ2-5, with 11 nucleotides matching TRBD2. The receptor was derived from a woman in her forties or fifties in good health and CMV-seropositive. In DNA, the CDR3 is TGTGCCAGCAGTGGGACTAGCGGGGAGACCCAGTACTTC. It codes for CASSGTSGETQYF.